Sequencing of this T cell receptor beta chain was carried out in a study of blood T cell repertoires in COVID-19. Study at large: Acute and convalescent COVID-19 specimens originated in the United States, Italy and Spain.

V gave up 6 bases and J gave up 8 bases, with 19 bases separating them. CDR3 size: 14 residues. The V gene's germline CDR1 is MDHEN and CDR2 SYDVKM. Original processing notes: Reference gene primers were amplified, and this amplification served to estimate nucleated cell counts. TCRdb's copy holds only in-frame clones and misses some; the assay was immunoSEQ multiplex PCR. The V and J calls and clone size are taken from that table; D and trimming were inferred from the DNA. Among approximately 300,000 clones listed, 75% to 90% were seen once. Sample: peripheral blood. The sequence derives from a woman aged 50 to 60 who had recovered from COVID-19. The chain uses TRBV28 and TRBJ1-2, with D unclear. The CDR3 sequence is CASREEGPLWGYTF. CDR3 nucleotide sequence: TGTGCCAGCAGGGAGGAGGGCCCCCTCTGGGGCTACACCTTC.